The clone carrying this TCR beta chain has just a few counts. Researchers attached unique molecular identifiers to individual cDNA molecules. TCRdb re-called the 5' RACE reads through MiXCR, storing one row per CDR3 protein. The sample comprises 55,000 to 75,000 distinct CDR3 sequences, about 7.7% of which are singletons, and roughly 3.5% rests with the top ten. This record comes from a study of early T cells in non-severe SARS-CoV-2 infection. Losses at the gene ends were 6 bases for V and 6 bases for J; bases not matched to a gene: 11. This CDR3 spans 15 amino acids. Germline V gene sequence: CDR1 DFQATT, CDR2 SNEGSKA (reference sequence).

The TCR originated in an adult who was a healthcare worker with PCR-confirmed SARS-CoV-2 infection or an uninfected control (not recorded which). This chain links TRBV20-1 with TRBJ2-1; 10 bases line up with TRBD2. The sequencing input was whole blood. CDR3 nucleotide sequence: TGCAGTGCCTCGGGGTCACTAGCGGGACTCAATGAGCAGTTCTTC. Its protein product is CSASGSLAGLNEQFF.